A selection of T cell receptor beta chains follows, all from one sample in a study of blood T cell repertoires in COVID-19. Clones were read by immunoSEQ multiplex PCR, and TCRdb kept only the in-frame ones, dropping some. The table includes some 83,000 clones, roughly 86% detected once. Sequenced: peripheral blood. These receptors came from an older man with active or convalescent COVID-19. CDR3s include the opening cysteine and the closing phenylalanine or tryptophan. The D gene is left open where the match is weak. Size tells how often a clone was seen (once, few, many) or the class of an expanded clone, and some rows leave it out.

>TRBJ1-4|TRBD1|.|TRBV28
CASSLQGAGEKLFF
TGTGCCAGCAGCCTACAGGGGGCAGGTGAAAAACTGTTTTTT
>TRBJ2-5|.|once|TRBV10-3
CAISESAGQETQYF
TGTGCCATCAGTGAGTCGGCGGGCCAAGAGACCCAGTACTTC
>TRBJ1-1|.|.|TRBV21-1
CASSTTGQGGTEAFF
TGTGCCAGCAGCACAACGGGACAGGGCGGCACTGAAGCTTTCTTT
>TRBJ2-3|.|.|TRBV18
CASSPSSDTQYF
TGTGCCAGCTCACCGTCATCAGATACGCAGTATTTT
>TRBJ2-1|TRBD2|.|TRBV7-6
CASSSGPGQEAGGLDEQFF
TGTGCCAGCAGCTCTGGACCAGGACAAGAGGCGGGAGGGCTCGATGAGCAGTTCTTC
>TRBJ1-3|TRBD1|.|TRBV4-2
CASSQAGGPGNTIYF
TGTGCCAGCAGCCAGGCAGGGGGACCTGGAAACACCATATATTTT
>TRBJ1-1|.|.|TRBV5-1
CASSLGSGNTEAFF
TGCGCCAGCAGCTTGGGGTCGGGAAACACTGAAGCTTTCTTT
>TRBJ2-3|TRBD2|.|TRBV5-1
CASGREAERDTQYF
TGCGCCAGCGGGAGGGAGGCAGAACGAGATACGCAGTATTTT
>TRBJ1-4|TRBD1|.|TRBV4-2
CASSQEAQGDEKLFF
TGTGCCAGCAGCCAAGAGGCTCAGGGGGATGAAAAACTGTTTTTT
>TRBJ1-2|TRBD1|few|TRBV30
CAWSPGTGGFSYGYTF
TGTGCCTGGAGTCCCGGGACAGGGGGCTTCAGCTATGGCTACACCTTC
>TRBJ2-3|TRBD2|.|TRBV2
CASSLRTSGRETQYF
TGTGCCAGCAGTCTAAGGACTAGCGGGAGGGAAACGCAGTATTTT
>TRBJ2-1|TRBD1|.|TRBV24-1
CATSDQTGIRYNEQFF
TGTGCCACCAGTGATCAGACAGGGATCCGGTACAATGAGCAGTTCTTC
>TRBJ1-6|.|.|TRBV21-1
CARPPGSNSPLHF
TGTGCCAGACCCCCGGGTAGTAATTCACCCCTCCACTTT
>TRBJ2-1|TRBD2|once|TRBV4-1
CASSQESGIRYNEQFF
TGCGCCAGCAGCCAAGAGAGCGGGATCCGCTACAATGAGCAGTTCTTC
>TRBJ2-3|.|.|TRBV5-1
CASSLISTIPSTDTQYF
TGCGCCAGCAGCTTGATCTCTACGATCCCTAGCACAGATACGCAGTATTTT
>TRBJ1-4|TRBD1|.|TRBV14
CASSQDFGTGGGMRFF
TGTGCCAGCAGCCAAGATTTCGGGACAGGGGGCGGAATGCGATTTTTT
>TRBJ2-2|TRBD2|.|TRBV6-1
CASSEGLAGARGTGELFF
TGTGCCAGCAGTGAAGGGCTAGCGGGAGCGCGAGGCACCGGGGAGCTGTTTTTT
>TRBJ2-2|.|.|TRBV15
CATSQWNTGELFF
TGTGCCACCAGCCAGTGGAACACCGGGGAGCTGTTTTTT
>TRBJ1-2|TRBD1|.|TRBV28
CASRATGFYGYTF
TGTGCCAGCAGGGCGACAGGGTTCTATGGCTACACCTTC
>TRBJ2-1|TRBD2|.|TRBV19
CASSPHGGGPYNEQFF
TGTGCCAGTAGCCCACACGGCGGGGGGCCTTACAATGAGCAGTTCTTC
>TRBJ1-1|.|.|TRBV20-1
CSAREDSTAFF
TGCAGTGCTAGAGAGGACAGCACAGCTTTCTTT
>TRBJ1-1|.|.|TRBV12-3/TRBV12-4
CASSLKPGAFF
TGTGCCAGCAGTTTGAAGCCGGGAGCTTTCTTT
>TRBJ2-5|TRBD2|.|TRBV29-1
CSVGNGRETQYF
TGCAGCGTTGGCAACGGGAGGGAGACCCAGTACTTC
>TRBJ1-1|TRBD1|.|TRBV19
CASSILLGQGFTEAFF
TGTGCCAGTAGTATTCTTTTGGGACAGGGGTTCACTGAAGCTTTCTTT
>TRBJ2-2|TRBD1|once|TRBV7-9
CASSRGQGPNTGELFF
TGTGCCAGCAGCCGAGGACAGGGCCCAAACACCGGGGAGCTGTTTTTT
>TRBJ2-1|.|.|TRBV5-5
CASSSVGTPFRNEQFF
TGTGCCAGCAGCTCGGTCGGGACTCCTTTTAGGAATGAGCAGTTCTTC
>TRBJ2-2|.|.|TRBV30
CAWSRMERRNTGELFF
TGTGCCTGGAGCAGGATGGAGCGGAGGAACACCGGGGAGCTGTTTTTT
>TRBJ1-6|.|.|TRBV6-1
CASSARDKGLGSPLHF
TGTGCCAGCAGTGCCCGGGACAAGGGGCTCGGTTCACCCCTCCACTTT
>TRBJ2-5|TRBD1|once|TRBV3-1/TRBV3-2
CASSLLTGEQETQYF
TGTGCCAGCAGCCTTCTCACAGGGGAACAAGAGACCCAGTACTTC
>TRBJ2-3|.|.|TRBV19
CASSPPLGADTQYF
TGTGCCAGTAGTCCTCCCCTAGGGGCAGATACGCAGTATTTT
>TRBJ2-3|.|.|TRBV19
CASSLGGIGSTDTQYF
TGTGCCAGTAGCCTCGGGGGTATAGGCAGCACAGATACGCAGTATTTT
>TRBJ1-2|.|.|TRBV6-1
CASSESGSYGYTF
TGTGCCAGCAGTGAGTCCGGTTCCTATGGCTACACCTTC
>TRBJ1-1|TRBD1|once|TRBV5-1
CASSAGGERTEAFF
TGCGCCAGCTCGGCAGGGGGTGAGAGAACTGAAGCTTTCTTT
>TRBJ2-2|.|.|TRBV30
CAATVLSTGELFF
TGTGCCGCGACAGTCCTATCAACCGGGGAGCTGTTTTTT
>TRBJ1-6|.|.|TRBV5-6
CASSSTPQGLGNSPLHF
TGTGCCAGCAGCTCAACACCACAGGGTCTTGGTAATTCACCCCTCCACTTT
>TRBJ2-5|.|.|TRBV5-4
CASSLQGRKEETQYF
TGTGCCAGCAGCTTACAGGGAAGAAAGGAAGAGACCCAGTACTTC
>TRBJ1-4|TRBD1|.|TRBV5-5
CASSLRGDATNEKLFF
TGTGCCAGCAGCCTCAGGGGGGATGCAACTAATGAAAAACTGTTTTTT
>TRBJ1-4|TRBD1|.|TRBV7-9
CASSAQGRPANEKLFF
TGTGCCAGCAGCGCACAGGGGAGACCAGCTAATGAAAAACTGTTTTTT
>TRBJ2-2|.|.|TRBV25-1
CASSEFRQASNTGELFF
TGTGCCAGCAGTGAATTCAGACAGGCATCGAACACCGGGGAGCTGTTTTTT
>TRBJ2-2|TRBD1|.|TRBV19
CASSKDRGLHPTGELFF
TGTGCCAGTAGTAAGGACAGGGGTCTGCATCCCACCGGGGAGCTGTTTTTT
>TRBJ2-1|TRBD2|.|TRBV11-2
CASSLGGGAFNEQFF
TGTGCCAGCAGCTTAGGCGGGGGGGCCTTCAATGAGCAGTTCTTC
>TRBJ2-5|.|.|TRBV6-5
CASSGQTGRETQYF
TGTGCCAGCAGCGGACAGACAGGGAGGGAGACCCAGTACTTC
>TRBJ2-3|.|.|TRBV4-2
CASSPRTADTQYF
TGTGCCAGCAGCCCGCGGACAGCAGATACGCAGTATTTT
>TRBJ1-2|.|.|TRBV10-3
CAISQLGGWQTANYGYTF
TGTGCCATCAGTCAACTCGGCGGGTGGCAGACCGCTAACTATGGCTACACCTTC
>TRBJ1-4|.|.|TRBV28
CASSLNRGTNEKLFF
TGTGCCAGCAGTTTAAACCGGGGAACTAATGAAAAACTGTTTTTT
>TRBJ2-3|TRBD1|.|TRBV5-1
CASSPRTGGTDTQYF
TGCGCCAGCAGCCCGAGGACAGGAGGCACAGATACGCAGTATTTT
>TRBJ2-6|TRBD1|.|TRBV7-7
CASSTGTGQGANVLTF
TGTGCCAGCAGCACCGGGACAGGGCAGGGGGCCAACGTCCTGACTTTC
>TRBJ1-3|.|once|TRBV12-3/TRBV12-4
CASDGAGNTIYF
TGTGCCAGCGACGGGGCTGGAAACACCATATATTTT
>TRBJ1-5|.|.|TRBV27
CASSLNRGTGQPQHF
TGTGCCAGCAGTTTAAATCGGGGAACGGGTCAGCCCCAGCATTTT
>TRBJ2-2|.|.|TRBV24-1
CATSDLQTGTGELFF
TGTGCCACCAGTGATCTTCAAACTGGCACCGGGGAGCTGTTTTTT
>TRBJ2-6|.|.|TRBV4-2
CASSQRGGNSGANVLTF
TGTGCCAGCAGCCAAAGGGGCGGGAACTCTGGGGCCAACGTCCTGACTTTC
>TRBJ1-3|TRBD1|.|TRBV28
CASSWDRGRNTIYF
TGTGCCAGCAGTTGGGACAGGGGTAGAAACACCATATATTTT
>TRBJ1-3|.|.|TRBV3-1/TRBV3-2
CASSQGYGGGPRYGNTIYF
TGTGCCAGCAGCCAAGGCTACGGGGGGGGCCCGCGTTATGGAAACACCATATATTTT
>TRBJ1-3|.|.|TRBV11-2
CASSLVRTASGNTIYF
TGTGCCAGCAGCTTAGTCCGGACAGCCTCTGGAAACACCATATATTTT
>TRBJ1-2|TRBD1|.|TRBV5-1
CASSLGDRGAWGYTF
TGCGCCAGCAGCTTGGGGGACAGGGGTGCTTGGGGCTACACCTTC